The clone carrying this TCR beta chain was found many times. These data originate in a study of T cells in Graves' hyperthyroidism and ophthalmopathy. The PBMCs were taken from around 9 ml of fresh peripheral blood. There are 12 residues in the CDR3. The ends were cut back, 6 bases at V and 6 bases at J, with 11 bases in the middle. The germline V gene encodes CDR1 SGHAT and CDR2 FQNNGV. TCR beta CDR3 region amplification was performed from RNA transcripts. The TCR CDR3 first-round RT-PCR relied on the HTBI primer set. TCRdb itself ran the multiplex PCR reads through MiXCR, one entry per CDR3 protein. This sample has about 150,000 distinct CDR3 sequences, with approximately 20% found just once.

Specimen: blood. This clonotype originated in a woman between 50 and 59 years old with Graves' hyperthyroidism that later progressed to Graves' ophthalmopathy. The V gene is TRBV11-2, the J gene TRBJ1-1; D remains ambiguous. The CDR3 bases are TGTGCCAGCAGGAACATAAACGCTGAAGCTTTCTTT. Translation gives CASRNINAEAFF.